What follows are 18 T cell receptor beta chains derived from one specimen sequenced in a study of regulatory T cells in long-lasting Graves disease. Through Arm-PCR of CDR3 regions and iRepertoire HTBI primers, TCR beta libraries were built. TCRdb itself ran the multiplex PCR reads through MiXCR, one entry per CDR3 protein. The sample contains about 450,000 distinct CDR3 sequences, 15% to 20% of which appear only once. The time point is: newly diagnosed GD, antithyroid drugs for less than 3 months. Scientists built the TCR library using RNA that was extracted from PBMCs. These data were also reused for a study on T cells in Graves' hyperthyroidism and ophthalmopathy.

The sample in question was peripheral blood mononuclear cells (PBMCs), obtained at new diagnosis, from a patient treated with antithyroid drugs. Receptors originate from a woman aged 25-40 years with Graves disease.

The CDR3, as DNA: TGTGCCAGTAGTCCATCACCCGGGACAGGGCTTCACGAGCAGTACTTC. Amino acid sequence: CASSPSPGTGLHEQYF. The rearrangement joins TRBV19 to TRBJ2-7; 9 nucleotides line up with TRBD1. The CDR3 runs 16 residues. V lost 5 bases, J lost 5 bases, and 13 bases stayed unmatched. CDR1 and CDR2 from the germline V gene are LNHDA and SQIVND (reference sequence).

This clonotype was counted ten times or more. V gene TRBV20-1 combines with J gene TRBJ2-1, with TRBD2 matching over 10 bases. V shed 2 bases and J 6 bases; nucleotides not matched to a gene: 4. Germline values: CDR1 DFQATT, CDR2 SNEGSKA (reference sequence). This CDR3 comprises 14 residues. The CDR3 nucleotides read TGCAGTGCTAGAAGCGGGAGGGGCGGCAATGAGCAGTTCTTC. Residues: CSARSGRGGNEQFF.

This clonotype was recorded a few times. Here the CDR3 reads CASSAASGGETQYF. The CDR3 bases are TGTGCCAGCAGCGCCGCCTCAGGTGGGGAGACCCAGTACTTC. The chain combines TRBV9 with TRBJ2-5; D ambiguous. Germline CDR1 SGDLS, CDR2 YYNGEE. The CDR3 runs 14 residues. V shed 3 bases and J shed 5 bases, with 14 bases lying between them.

The CDR3 sequence: CASSYSTSGGNEKLFF. CDR3 in DNA: TGTGCCAGCAGTTACTCGACGTCAGGGGGAAATGAAAAACTGTTTTTT. The J gene is TRBJ1-4, the V gene TRBV6-5, with 7 bases that match TRBD1. This CDR3 region has 16 residues. The V and J ends lost 0 bases and 5 bases, in that order; junction bases with no gene match: 6. Looked up from germline, CDR1 is MNHEY and CDR2 is SVGAGI.

This clonotype was detected many times. The rearrangement links TRBV18 to TRBJ1-2; TRBD1 is a possible D gene (5 bases). V dropped 3 bases and J dropped 2 bases, with 10 bases sitting between them. The CDR3 sequence is 14 residues long. Germline CDR1 is KGHSH and CDR2 is LQKENI. The CDR3 coding sequence is TGTGCCAGCTCACCCGACAGCGCCAACTATGGCTACACCTTC. This codes for CASSPDSANYGYTF.

This clonotype appeared many times. The J gene is TRBJ2-1, the V gene TRBV28; TRBD2 agrees at 10 bases. Germline-derived CDR1 and CDR2 are MDHEN and SYDVKM. This CDR3 contains 17 residues. J gave up 6 bases and V 1 base, and 9 bases lay outside the gene matches. CDR3 region: CASSLLVPSGRANEQFF. The CDR3 coding sequence is TGTGCCAGCAGTTTATTAGTACCCAGCGGGAGGGCCAATGAGCAGTTCTTC.

The chain is built from TRBV7-2 and TRBJ1-4, with D possibly TRBD1 on 6 matching bases. V lost 1 base and J lost 0, with 12 bases in between. The CDR3 is made up of 17 amino acids. The germline V gene has CDR1 SGHTA and CDR2 FQGNSA. Here the CDR3 DNA reads TGTGCCAGCAGCTTAGAGGGACACCCTGCAACTAATGAAAAACTGTTTTTT. It yields the protein CASSLEGHPATNEKLFF.

This clonotype was detected only a few times. The chain employs TRBV20-1 and TRBJ2-1; D not resolved. Germline CDR1 and CDR2: DFQATT and SNEGSKA (reference sequence). The V gene lost 3 bases and the J gene lost 2 bases, with 11 bases spanning the gap. The CDR3 totals 14 residues. CDR3: CSARRGMTYNEQFF. CDR3 DNA sequence: TGCAGTGCTAGGCGCGGAATGACCTACAATGAGCAGTTCTTC.

This clonotype came up a few times. This chain joins TRBV19 and TRBJ1-2; unclear D gene. Germline V CDR1 and CDR2: LNHDA, SQIVND (reference sequence). This CDR3 comprises 15 residues. V was pared by 2 bases and J by 3 bases, with 13 bases between. In nucleotides, the CDR3 is TGTGCCAGTAGTATACTCGCGGGGTCGGACTATGGCTACACCTTC. Its translation is CASSILAGSDYGYTF.

This clonotype was seen at least ten times. The V call is TRBV5-5, the J call TRBJ2-3; 9 bases are shared with TRBD1. Losses at the gene ends were 4 bases for V and 4 bases for J; bases not matched to a gene: 7. There are 15 residues in the CDR3. CDR1 is SGHKS, CDR2 YYEKEE, per germline (reference sequence). This CDR3 is CASSPRGQGSDTQYF. CDR3 DNA: TGTGCCAGCAGCCCCCGAGGACAGGGGTCAGATACGCAGTATTTT.

The genes are TRBV2 and TRBJ2-7, with D tentatively TRBD1 or TRBD2 (6 bases each). CDR1 and CDR2 from the germline V gene are SNHLY and FYNNEI. The germline V and J ends were trimmed by 1 base and 7 bases, with 14 bases remaining between them. CDR3 length: 14 amino acids. The CDR3 is CASSEEVRGEEQYF. CDR3 coding DNA: TGTGCCAGCAGTGAAGAAGTGAGGGGGGAGGAGCAGTACTTC.

This clonotype showed up many times. The J gene is TRBJ2-5, the V gene TRBV13; 9 bases are a match to TRBD2. The CDR3 is 16 residues long. After removal of 5 bases from V and 4 bases from J, the junction contained 11 bases not matched to a gene. Germline V lookup: CDR1 PRHDT, CDR2 FYEKMQ (reference sequence). The CDR3 loop reads CASSLLEREDPETQYF. In nucleotides, the CDR3 is TGTGCCAGCAGCCTGCTGGAGCGGGAGGACCCAGAGACCCAGTACTTC. The full variable domain, its missing parts supplied by reference TRBV13 and TRBJ2-5, is AAGVIQSPRHLIKEKRETATLKCYPIPRHDTVYWYQQGPGQDPQFLISFYEKMQSDKGSIPDRFSAQQFSDYHSELNMSSLELGDSALYFCASSLLEREDPETQYFGPGTRLLVL.

This clonotype was seen repeatedly, ten times or more. The chain recombines TRBV7-9 with TRBJ1-5; D not certain. The V gene's germline CDR1 is SEHNR and CDR2 FQNEAQ (reference sequence). This CDR3 contains 14 residues. Trimming took 5 bases from V and 5 from J, leaving 13 bases between them. The CDR3 is CASSAGDGHQPQHF. The CDR3 region has the DNA TGTGCCAGCAGCGCGGGAGATGGTCATCAGCCCCAGCATTTT. Using reference TRBV7-9 and TRBJ1-5 for the parts outside the CDR3, the full variable domain is DTGVSQNPRHKITKRGQNVTFRCDPISEHNRLYWYRQTLGQGPEFLTYFQNEAQLEKSRLLSDRFSAERPKGSFSTLEIQRTEQGDSAMYLCASSAGDGHQPQHFGDGTRLSIL.

This clonotype was observed a single time. A read error is possible here, since a much larger clone lies one base away. The rearrangement joins TRBV7-2 to TRBJ2-1; TRBD2 matches at 8 bases. The CDR3 totals 15 residues. Germline V gene data show CDR1 as SGHTA and CDR2 as FQGNSA. Trimming at V came to 4 bases and at J to 7 bases, leaving 9 bases not matched to a gene. The CDR3 is CASSSRISGVNEQFF. The CDR3 region has the DNA TGTGCCAGCAGCTCCCGGATTAGCGGGGTAAATGAGCAGTTCTTC.

This clonotype occurred many times. This CDR3 is CASSLEWLAGGTSSTDTQYF. The CDR3, as DNA: TGCGCCAGCAGCTTGGAATGGCTAGCGGGAGGGACCTCTAGCACAGATACGCAGTATTTT. This sequence joins TRBV5-1 and TRBJ2-3; 12 bases are a match to TRBD2. The CDR3 has 20 amino acids. Germline loops: CDR1 SGHRS, CDR2 YFSETQ. The J segment lost 0 bases and the V segment lost 0 bases, leaving 11 bases of the junction unmatched.

The rearrangement links TRBV14 to TRBJ1-2; D not certain. CDR3 length: 15 residues. Germline assignment: CDR1 SGHDN and CDR2 FVKESK. V lost 3 bases and J 8 bases, leaving 19 bases between the germline ends. The CDR3 here is CASSQTSLGFRGYTF. In DNA, the CDR3 is TGTGCCAGCAGCCAGACCAGCCTGGGGTTTCGGGGCTACACCTTC.

This clonotype was seen a handful of times. This chain links TRBV5-5 with TRBJ1-2; D is undetermined. Between the trimmed V and J ends, which lost 0 bases and 2 bases, there was a span of 14 bases. Germline CDR1 SGHKS, CDR2 YYEKEE (reference sequence). CDR3 length: 16 amino acids. CDR3 nucleotide sequence: TGTGCCAGCAGCTTGGGGTTCGTGGGTTGGAACTATGGCTACACCTTC. This sequence encodes CASSLGFVGWNYGYTF. Filled out from reference TRBV5-5 and TRBJ1-2, the complete variable domain reads DAGVTQSPTHLIKTRGQQVTLRCSPISGHKSVSWYQQVLGQGPQFIFQYYEKEERGRGNFPDRFSARQFPNYSSELNVNALLLGDSALYLCASSLGFVGWNYGYTFGSGTRLTVV.

V gene TRBV25-1 combines with J gene TRBJ2-2; no firm D call. There are 15 residues in the CDR3. Germline V lookup: CDR1 MGHDK, CDR2 SYGVNS. V was pared by 4 bases and J by 4 bases, with 13 bases between. CDR3: CASSVGRARTGELFF. In nucleotides, the CDR3 is TGTGCCAGCAGTGTGGGTAGAGCCCGCACCGGGGAGCTGTTTTTT. Full variable domain (missing parts from reference TRBV25-1 and TRBJ2-2): EADIYQTPRYLVIGTGKKITLECSQTMGHDKMYWYQQDPGMELHLIHYSYGVNSTEKGDLSSESTVSRIRTEHFPLTLESARPSHTSQYLCASSVGRARTGELFFGEGSRLTVL.